Described below is a single T cell receptor (beta chain) sequence and its context. Its antigen is unidentified. Trimming took 0 bases from V and 4 from J; bases not matched to a gene: 6. This CDR3 region has 16 residues. The germline V gene encodes CDR1 SNHLY and CDR2 FYNNEI. Every patient was untreated before thyroid surgery. TCRdb re-called the PCR reads with MiXCR. The sample shows about 21,000 clones, approximately 40% of them seen only once. This entry belongs to a study of metastatic and nonmetastatic thyroid tumors. In the study overall: Malignant thyroid and benign thyroid patients provided blood and tumor or nodule tissue whose repertoires were compared. Study-wide results and limits: Within blood and tumor, benign nodules reportedly had significantly lower TCR beta diversity than malignant thyroid tumors did.

The chain links TRBV2 to TRBJ1-3, with TRBD1 identical over 7 bases. The receptor was isolated from a female donor with papillary thyroid cancer or a benign thyroid nodule (not recorded which). Some clones in this sample may be carry-over from other donors' samples. The sequencing sample was made of tumor tissue. This CDR3 reads CASSEAKGASGNTIYF. CDR3 in DNA: TGTGCCAGCAGTGAAGCGAAGGGGGCTTCAGGAAACACCATATATTTT.